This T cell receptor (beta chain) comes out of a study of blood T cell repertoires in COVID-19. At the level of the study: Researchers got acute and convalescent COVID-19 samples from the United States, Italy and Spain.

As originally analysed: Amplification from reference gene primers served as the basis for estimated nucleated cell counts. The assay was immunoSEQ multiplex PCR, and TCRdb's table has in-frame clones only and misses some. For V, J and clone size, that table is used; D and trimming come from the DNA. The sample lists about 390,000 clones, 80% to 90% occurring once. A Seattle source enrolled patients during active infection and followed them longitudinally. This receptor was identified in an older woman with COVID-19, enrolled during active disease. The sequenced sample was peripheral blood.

The CDR3 bases are TGTGCCAGCAGCCCACAGGGACAGGCGAACACTGAAGCTTTCTTT. Translated: CASSPQGQANTEAFF. The chain joins TRBV7-6 to TRBJ1-1, with 8 bases identical to TRBD1. This CDR3 spans 15 amino acids. The ends lost 5 bases at V and 1 base at J; junction bases unmatched: 6. Germline V lookup: CDR1 SGHVS, CDR2 FNYEAQ.